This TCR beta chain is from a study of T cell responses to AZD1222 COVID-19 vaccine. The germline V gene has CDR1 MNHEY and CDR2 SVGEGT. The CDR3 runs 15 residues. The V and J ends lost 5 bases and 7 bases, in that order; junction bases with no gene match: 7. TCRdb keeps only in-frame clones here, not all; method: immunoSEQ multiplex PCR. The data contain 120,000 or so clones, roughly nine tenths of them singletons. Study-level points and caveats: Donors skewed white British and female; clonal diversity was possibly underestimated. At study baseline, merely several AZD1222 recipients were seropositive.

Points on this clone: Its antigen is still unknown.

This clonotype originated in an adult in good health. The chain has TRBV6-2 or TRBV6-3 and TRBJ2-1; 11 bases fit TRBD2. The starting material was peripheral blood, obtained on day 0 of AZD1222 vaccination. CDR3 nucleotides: TGTGCCAGCAGTCTTAGCGGGAGGGCCGGAAATGAGCAGTTCTTC. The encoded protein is CASSLSGRAGNEQFF.